This TCR gamma chain was recorded in a study of gammadelta T cells in human blood (dated by TCRdb to 2018 to 2020). Beyond this particular receptor, the publication reports: According to the study, polyclonal expansion of innate gamma-delta T cells immediately after birth appeared to be driven by microbial exposure.

The library was generated by RT-PCR. TCRdb lists the instrument as Illumina MiSeq. Identical DNA sequences were merged into single rows after TCRdb reprocessed the public reads with CATT. Here the sample has about 520 gamma-chain clones; 5% occur a single time. In total, the top ten clones hold 48% of the sample. Turning to this clone: The target of this receptor is not known. Per-base quality was not reported, and no clone a single base away is much larger than it.

Ends trimmed: V by 0 bases, J by 16 bases; bases unmatched to a gene: 15. The CDR3 covers 17 residues, taking in both the cysteine and the phenylalanine. The entry retains the CDR3 DNA only, 51 bases that are in frame from base 1. The germline V gene (reference sequence) provides CDR1 GITISATS and CDR2 ISYDGTV. Sequencing was carried out using Vgamma9Vdelta2 gamma-delta T cells from fetal blood. The sequence is built from TRGV9 and TRGJP. The J gene, absent from TCRdb, was called here by matching the DNA to germline. The sequence derives from a human fetus. The nucleotides read TGTGCCTTGTGGGAGGTGCAAGAGTTGGGCAAAAAAAAAATCAAGGTATTT. Its protein product is CALWEVQELGKKKIKVF.